Following are 26 T cell receptor beta chains from one sample sequenced in a study of T cells in Graves' hyperthyroidism and ophthalmopathy (dated by TCRdb to the late 2010s). Library method: multiplex PCR. TCRdb lists the instrument as Illumina HiSeq 2000. Amplification of TCR beta CDR3 regions was carried out from RNA transcripts. For the first round of RT-PCR on the TCR CDR3, the HTBI primer set was used together with the Qiagen OneStep RT-PCR kit. The public reads were run again by TCRdb, first through fastp at Q25 and then through MiXCR, and only productive beta chains were kept. Under each unique CDR3 protein, matching rows form one entry showing the most common genes and DNA. In this sample the table shows a few hundred thousand distinct CDR3 sequences, around 45% of which occur a single time. The ten largest clones add up to approximately 7.5% of the sample. Sequencing used peripheral blood or thyroid tissue (not recorded which). The source is a young woman with Graves' hyperthyroidism.

This clonotype has just a few counts. One end of the junction fails to match germline, which may point to a read error. The CDR3 spells CAWSDGTQIEQYF. DNA of the CDR3: TGTGCCTGGAGTGACGGGACCCAAATAGAGCAGTACTTC. The chain has TRBV29-1 and TRBJ2-7, with D perhaps given as TRBD1 or TRBD2 (5 bases each). This CDR3 has 13 residues. In germline, CDR1 is SQVTM, CDR2 ANQGSEA.

This clonotype has more than one count but fewer than ten. The genes are TRBV2 and TRBJ1-2, with 10 bases that match TRBD1. J lost 1 base, V lost 1 base, and 0 bases had no gene match. The germline V gene has CDR1 SNHLY and CDR2 FYNNEI. This CDR3 comprises 15 residues. CDR3 DNA sequence: TGTGCCAGCAGTGAAGGGACAGGGGGTAACTATGGCTACACCTTC. Protein product: CASSEGTGGNYGYTF.

This clonotype has a count of ten or more. The chain joins TRBV10-3 to TRBJ2-6; a weak D match, TRBD2 (6 bases). Germline CDR1 and CDR2: ENHRY and SYGVKD. The length of the CDR3 is 15 residues. V was trimmed by 3 bases and J by 0 bases, leaving 6 bases between them. The CDR3 loop reads CAISDGSSGANVLTF. In nucleotides, the CDR3 is TGTGCCATCAGTGACGGGAGCTCTGGGGCCAACGTCCTGACTTTC.

This clonotype showed up many times. The rearrangement links TRBV7-2 to TRBJ2-7; the match to TRBD2 covers 8 bases. The length of the CDR3 is 17 residues. Germline V gene sequence: CDR1 SGHTA, CDR2 FQGNSA. V dropped 2 bases and J dropped 0; count of bases not matched to a gene: 9. CDR3: CASSLSGGGTSSYEQYF. DNA for the CDR3: TGTGCCAGCAGCTTAAGTGGTGGTGGGACTAGCTCCTACGAGCAGTACTTC.

This sequence joins TRBV24-1 and TRBJ2-6; D is possibly TRBD1 or TRBD2 (5 bases each). This CDR3 region has 15 residues. Trimming took off 5 bases at V and 4 bases at J, with 11 bases between the two ends. CDR1 is KGHDR and CDR2 is SFDVKD in the germline V gene. CDR3 nucleotides: TGTGCCACCAGTGGGACGGGGACGGGGGCCAACGTCCTGACTTTC. Its protein is CATSGTGTGANVLTF.

In the case of this clonotype: Lacking the conserved final phenylalanine or tryptophan, this CDR3 likely reflects a read error. The DNA is omitted, as the CDR3 cannot be located on it reliably, and the CDR3 follows TCRdb's listing. The chain joins TRBV7-9 to TRBJ1-4; TRBD1, the table's D call, was not compared with the DNA. The CDR3 length is 9 residues, termini included. Looked up from germline, CDR1 is SEHNR and CDR2 is FQNEAQ (reference sequence). Here the CDR3 reads CASGAGMGA.

This chain joins TRBV12-3 or TRBV12-4 and TRBJ1-1; D remains unclear. The V end lost 7 bases, the J end lost 8 bases, and 14 bases lay between the germline ends. The CDR3 consists of 12 residues. The CDR3 bases are TGTGCCAGCACCTCGACCGGGATCGAAGCTTTCTTT. It yields the protein CASTSTGIEAFF.

The sample holds one count of this clonotype. This sequence joins TRBV7-2 and TRBJ2-7; a weak D match, TRBD2 (6 bases). The V and J ends lost 6 bases and 6 bases respectively, with 21 bases between them. Germline CDR1 SGHTA, CDR2 FQGNSA. This CDR3 comprises 15 residues. The CDR3 sequence: CASSSTGETGPEQYF. The CDR3 DNA is TGTGCCAGCAGTTCGACGGGAGAAACGGGCCCCGAGCAGTACTTC.

This clonotype was seen a single time. CDR3 in amino acids: CASSPARTGWSPLHF. CDR3 DNA: TGTGCCAGCAGCCCGGCCCGGACAGGGTGGTCACCCCTCCACTTT. The chain links TRBV12-3 or TRBV12-4 to TRBJ1-6; TRBD1 matches at 8 bases. The V segment lost 6 bases and the J segment 10 bases; nucleotides outside the gene matches: 11. The CDR3 is made up of 15 amino acids.

Worth noting for this clonotype: No DNA is shown, since the ends of the CDR3 on it are uncertain; the CDR3 is the one TCRdb lists. V usage is TRBV2 and J usage is TRBJ1-2. Germline CDR1 SNHLY, CDR2 FYNNEI. The CDR3 spans 15 amino acids, including both terminal residues. The CDR3: CASSGVEQFFDGYTF.

This clonotype was recorded many times. V gene TRBV20-1 combines with J gene TRBJ2-2; 10 positions match TRBD2. V lost 0 bases to trimming and J lost 4 bases; unmatched junction nucleotides: 5. From germline, CDR1 is DFQATT and CDR2 SNEGSKA (reference sequence). The CDR3 sequence is 16 residues long. The CDR3 spells CSARDGLAGGTGELFF. The CDR3 DNA sequence: TGCAGTGCTAGAGATGGGTTAGCGGGAGGCACCGGGGAGCTGTTTTTT.

Remarks on this clonotype: A read error may be the cause here, since a much bigger clone is one base away. V and J are TRBV7-9 and TRBJ1-2; 9 nucleotides align to TRBD1. The CDR3 is made up of 16 amino acids. Unmatched junction bases numbered 4, after V lost 2 bases and J lost 0 bases. Per the germline V gene, CDR1 is SEHNR and CDR2 is FQNEAQ (reference sequence). The CDR3 is CASSLCDRGANYGYTF. The CDR3 DNA is TGTGCCAGCAGCTTATGCGACAGGGGGGCTAACTATGGCTACACCTTC.

This clonotype was seen only a few times. This sequence joins TRBV6-2 or TRBV6-3 and TRBJ2-2; maybe TRBD2 (5 bases). Germline CDR1 is MNHEY and CDR2 is SVGEGT. This CDR3 comprises 15 residues. V lost 7 bases and J lost 4, with 16 bases in between. The CDR3 loop is CASTGLPPGTGELFF. CDR3 in DNA: TGTGCCAGCACCGGACTCCCGCCGGGCACCGGGGAGCTGTTTTTT.

This clonotype was found many times. This chain joins TRBV19 and TRBJ1-5; 7 positions match TRBD1. V lost 4 bases, J lost 1 base, and 4 bases stayed unmatched. There are 15 residues in the CDR3. Germline V gene sequence: CDR1 LNHDA, CDR2 SQIVND (reference sequence). In DNA, the CDR3 is TGTGCCAGTAGTAACAGGGGATGGAGCAATCAGCCCCAGCATTTT. It is translated as CASSNRGWSNQPQHF. The entire variable domain, with the rest obtained from reference TRBV19 and TRBJ1-5, is as follows: DGGITQSPKYLFRKEGQNVTLSCEQNLNHDAMYWYRQDPGQGLRLIYYSQIVNDFQKGDIAEGYSVSREKKESFPLTVTSAQKNPTAFYLCASSNRGWSNQPQHFGDGTRLSIL.

The rearrangement joins TRBV10-2 to TRBJ2-5; D may be TRBD2 (5 bases). Germline-derived CDR1 and CDR2 are WSHSY and SAAADI. The germline V and J ends were trimmed by 6 bases and 4 bases, with 15 bases remaining between them. CDR3 length: 14 amino acids. CDR3 nucleotides: TGCGCCAGCAGCCAAGTGAGGAGCGGAGAGACCCAGTACTTC. Translating it yields CASSQVRSGETQYF.

This rearrangement joins TRBV10-3 to TRBJ1-2, with TRBD1 as a possible D gene (5 bases). The germline CDR1 and CDR2 sequences are ENHRY and SYGVKD. This CDR3 is 13 amino acids long. Trimming stripped 3 bases from V and 8 bases from J, with 13 bases between. The CDR3 DNA sequence: TGTGCCATCAGTGACGTGGGGGGTGAGGGCTACACCTTC. Its protein product is CAISDVGGEGYTF.

The CDR3 coding sequence is TGTGCCAGCAGCGTTGAGGGACAGCGTTTGGGCTACACCTTC. It translates to CASSVEGQRLGYTF. The chain combines TRBV2 with TRBJ1-2, with 7 bases matching TRBD1. Per germline, CDR1 SNHLY and CDR2 FYNNEI. This CDR3 is 14 amino acids long. After removal of 6 bases from V and 8 bases from J, the junction contained 12 bases not matched to a gene.

The chain links TRBV7-9 to TRBJ2-6; 14 nucleotides match TRBD2. With V trimmed by 4 bases and J by 4 bases, 12 bases remained unmatched. This CDR3 region has 20 residues. The germline gives CDR1 SEHNR, CDR2 FQNEAQ (reference sequence). The CDR3, as DNA: TGTGCCAGCAGCTCCACGGGACTAGCGGGAGATCGGACCGGGGCCAACGTCCTGACTTTC. It codes for CASSSTGLAGDRTGANVLTF.

This rearrangement joins TRBV10-3 to TRBJ2-7, with 7 positions matching TRBD2. Near its end, the DNA agrees better with TRBJ2-1, so the J call may be wrong. The CDR3 is 17 amino acids. The germline gives CDR1 ENHRY, CDR2 SYGVKD. The DNA for the CDR3 is TGTGCCATCAGTGACCGGGAGGCATCGGGAGGAGACCATGAGCAGTTCTTC. Encoded protein: CAISDREASGGDHEQFF.

This clonotype was picked up many times. CDR3 sequence: CASRRRQGVSNQPQHF. The CDR3 DNA is TGTGCCAGCAGACGTAGACAGGGGGTGAGCAATCAGCCCCAGCATTTT. This chain joins TRBV6-6 and TRBJ1-5; 9 bases align to TRBD1. V was pared by 6 bases and J by 1 base, with 7 bases of the junction left unmatched. The CDR3 is 16 residues long. Germline V gene sequence: CDR1 MNHNY, CDR2 SVGAGI (reference sequence).

The chain recombines TRBV11-3 with TRBJ2-7, with D possibly being TRBD2 (5 bases). V dropped 1 base and J dropped 4 bases, with 14 bases sitting between them. CDR3 length equals 15 residues. In germline, CDR1 is SGHNT, CDR2 YENEEA. This CDR3 reads CASSLVTGSLYEQYF. The CDR3 nucleotides read TGTGCCAGCAGCTTAGTGACGGGAAGCTTATACGAGCAGTACTTC.

This clonotype was observed many times. The chain combines TRBV7-8 with TRBJ2-7; D possibly matches TRBD1 or TRBD2 (5 bases each). This CDR3 comprises 16 residues. V was cut by 3 bases and J by 0 bases, with 15 bases left in between. Germline values: CDR1 SGHVS, CDR2 FQNEAQ. Here the CDR3 reads CASSLMGRPSSYEQYF. In DNA, the CDR3 is TGTGCCAGCAGCTTGATGGGACGGCCAAGCTCCTACGAGCAGTACTTC.

As regards this clonotype: A much more abundant neighbour one base away suggests this may be a read error. The rearrangement joins TRBV9 to TRBJ1-3; 7 bases agree with TRBD1. The CDR3 has 17 amino acids. From germline, CDR1 is SGDLS and CDR2 YYNGEE. This chain's CDR3 is CSSSVAGETGTGNTIYF. In DNA, the CDR3 is TGTTCCAGCAGCGTAGCGGGGGAGACAGGGACTGGAAACACCATATATTTT.

V usage is TRBV14 and J usage is TRBJ1-1, with D possibly TRBD1 on 5 matching bases. V was clipped by 0 bases and J by 4 bases, with 12 bases between them. Germline CDR1 SGHDN, CDR2 FVKESK. The CDR3 is 15 residues long. The CDR3 sequence is CASSQDMGGATEAFF. CDR3 coding DNA: TGTGCCAGCAGCCAAGATATGGGGGGAGCCACTGAAGCTTTCTTT.

This clonotype was counted a few times. J is TRBJ2-2 and V is TRBV7-9, with 9 bases matching TRBD1. Germline V gene sequence: CDR1 SEHNR, CDR2 FQNEAQ (reference sequence). V dropped 0 bases and J dropped 8; count of bases not matched to a gene: 10. The CDR3 totals 17 residues. Here the CDR3 DNA reads TGTGCCAGCAGCTTAGCTCCGGGACAGGGCCGTCCAGGGGAGCTGTTTTTT. As protein: CASSLAPGQGRPGELFF.

As regards this clonotype: A junction end diverges from the germline sequence, so it may reflect a read error. This chain links TRBV24-1 with TRBJ2-5, with 10 bases aligning to TRBD2. The V gene's germline CDR1 is KGHDR and CDR2 SFDVKD. The CDR3 has 15 residues. As DNA, the CDR3 is TGTGCCGCCAGTGATTTGAGACTAGCGGGAGAGACCCAGTACTTC. Translating gives CAASDLRLAGETQYF.